These 10 T cell receptor beta chains originate from one sample sequenced in a study of cytomegalovirus exposure and HLA in healthy donors. Use of 60 Vbeta and 13 Jbeta primers characterized the PCR. Sequencing used immunoSEQ multiplex PCR; TCRdb keeps in-frame clones, though not all of them. The data contain about 160,000 clones, more than 80% of them singletons. The sample comprised PBMCs. The receptors stem from a woman aged 18-35 years in good health and CMV-seronegative.

In this sample, this clone turned up once. V usage is TRBV10-2 and J usage is TRBJ2-7; D is unresolved. The CDR3 is 13 amino acids. In germline, CDR1 is WSHSY, CDR2 SAAADI. The V gene lost 3 bases and the J gene lost 4 bases, with 10 bases spanning the gap. DNA for the CDR3: TGCGCCAGCAGTGATTACACAGTTTACGAGCAGTACTTC. Translation: CASSDYTVYEQYF.

Written as DNA, the CDR3 is TGCGCCAGCAGCCCGAGGGAGTTCGACACTGAAGCTTTCTTT. This translates into CASSPREFDTEAFF. V is TRBV5-1 and J is TRBJ1-1; D is uncertain. This CDR3 has 14 amino acids. Germline values: CDR1 SGHRS, CDR2 YFSETQ. V lost 4 bases to trimming and J lost 3 bases, with 13 bases between them. The whole variable domain, remainder taken from reference TRBV5-1 and TRBJ1-1, is KAGVTQTPRYLIKTRGQQVTLSCSPISGHRSVSWYQQTPGQGLQFLFEYFSETQRNKGNFPGRFSGRQFSNSRSEMNVSTLELGDSALYLCASSPREFDTEAFFGQGTRLTVV.

This sequence joins TRBV23-1 and TRBJ2-7; TRBD1 matches 8 bases. TRBV23-1 is an open reading frame, and its role is uncertain. The CDR3 is made up of 15 amino acids. The ends lost 6 bases at V and 2 bases at J; junction bases unmatched: 9. CDR3: CASSPMTGETYEQYF. In DNA, the CDR3 is TGCGCCAGCAGCCCCATGACAGGGGAGACCTACGAGCAGTACTTC.

The chain employs TRBV11-2 and TRBJ1-1, with D unresolved. The CDR3 sequence is 14 residues long. The germline gives CDR1 SGHAT, CDR2 FQNNGV. Trimming cost V 1 base and J 0 bases, with 6 bases left between them. CDR3 residues: CASSLGGVNTEAFF. The DNA of the CDR3 is TGTGCCAGCAGCTTAGGTGGAGTGAACACTGAAGCTTTCTTT.

The genes are TRBV6-6 and TRBJ1-4, with 7 nucleotides matching TRBD1. CDR3 length: 15 amino acids. The germline V gene encodes CDR1 MNHNY and CDR2 SVGAGI (reference sequence). The junction had 8 bases not matched to a gene; V was cut back by 2 bases and J by 8 bases. This chain's CDR3 is CASSYPGTGDEKLFF. For the CDR3, the DNA is TGTGCCAGCAGTTACCCCGGTACAGGGGACGAAAAACTGTTTTTT.

The rearrangement links TRBV23-1 to TRBJ1-3; 10 bases are shared with TRBD1. TRBV23-1 is marked as an open reading frame, function uncertain. After removal of 0 bases from V and 0 bases from J, the junction contained 8 bases not matched to a gene. The CDR3 consists of 19 residues. The DNA for the CDR3 is TGCGCCAGCAGTCAATCTAATGGACAGGGGGTCTCCTCTGGAAACACCATATATTTT. This gives the protein CASSQSNGQGVSSGNTIYF.

The rearrangement links TRBV2 to TRBJ2-2, with D maybe TRBD2 (5 bases). V was cut by 6 bases and J by 5 bases, with 10 bases left in between. The length of the CDR3 is 13 residues. In germline, CDR1 is SNHLY, CDR2 FYNNEI. CDR3 loop: CASSHRGTGELFF. The CDR3 DNA reads as TGTGCCAGCAGCCACCGCGGGACCGGGGAGCTGTTTTTT.

Concerning this clone itself: A read error may produce the germline difference seen at one junction end. The rearrangement uses TRBV6-1 and TRBJ1-6; 8 bases fit TRBD1. Germline-derived CDR1 and CDR2 are MNHNS and SASEGT. The CDR3 has 16 residues. The CDR3 loop is CASSESRTGYNSALHF. DNA for the CDR3: TGTGCCAGCAGTGAATCAAGGACAGGGTATAATTCAGCCCTCCACTTT.

V is TRBV5-1 and J is TRBJ2-5; 8 bases fit TRBD1. J was trimmed by 5 bases and V by 4 bases; bases with no gene match: 10. In germline, CDR1 is SGHRS, CDR2 YFSETQ. The CDR3 has 15 residues. As DNA, the CDR3 is TGCGCCAGCAGCACCTCCCGGACAGGGCCTGAGACCCAGTACTTC. Translation: CASSTSRTGPETQYF.

This clone appeared once. The chain couples TRBV5-1 to TRBJ2-1; 10 bases line up with TRBD2. This CDR3 is built from 15 residues. CDR1 SGHRS and CDR2 YFSETQ come from the germline V gene. The V gene end was trimmed by 0 bases and the J gene end by 14 bases; junction bases not matched to a gene: 11. Here the CDR3 DNA reads TGCGCCAGCAGCTTGGACGGATCTAGCGGGAGTTCTAAGTTCTTC. Translated: CASSLDGSSGSSKFF.